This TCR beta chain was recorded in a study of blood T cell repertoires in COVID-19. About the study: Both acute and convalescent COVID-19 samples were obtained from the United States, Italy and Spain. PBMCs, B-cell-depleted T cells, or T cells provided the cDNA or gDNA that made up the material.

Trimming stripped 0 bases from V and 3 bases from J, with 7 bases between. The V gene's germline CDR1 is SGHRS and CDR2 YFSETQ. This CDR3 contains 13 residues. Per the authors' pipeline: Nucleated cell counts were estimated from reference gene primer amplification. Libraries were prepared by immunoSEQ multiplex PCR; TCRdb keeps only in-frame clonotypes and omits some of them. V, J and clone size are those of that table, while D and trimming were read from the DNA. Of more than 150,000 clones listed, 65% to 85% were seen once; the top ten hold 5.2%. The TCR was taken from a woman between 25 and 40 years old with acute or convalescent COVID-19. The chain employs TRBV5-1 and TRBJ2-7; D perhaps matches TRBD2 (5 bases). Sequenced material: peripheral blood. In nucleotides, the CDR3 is TGCGCCAGCAGCTTGGGGGGAGTCTACGAGCAGTACTTC. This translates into CASSLGGVYEQYF.